These T cell receptor beta chains were read from a single sample in a study of control samples from healthy donors and cancer patients. TCRdb's table, derived via immunoSEQ multiplex PCR, lists solely in-frame clones and lacks some. The repertoire includes roughly 24,000 clones, 82% of them detected once, and about 23% sits in the top ten. Sequenced input: PBMCs. These receptors originate from a man aged 60 to 69 with colorectal cancer. Each CDR3 is given with its conserved first and last residue. The D gene is left open where the match is weak. Size is stated for part of the rows, as once, few or many counts, or as a class when the clone is expanded.

D,J,length,size,V,CDR3,DNA
NA,TRBJ1-1,12,NA,TRBV2,CASSPDWGEAFF,TGTGCCAGCAGTCCCGACTGGGGTGAAGCTTTCTTT
NA,TRBJ1-6,15,NA,TRBV18,CASSPQGTHNSPLHF,TGTGCCAGCTCACCACAGGGTACCCATAATTCACCCCTCCACTTT
TRBD1,TRBJ2-6,15,NA,TRBV5-4,CASSLTGDGANVLTF,TGTGCCAGCAGCCTCACAGGGGATGGGGCCAACGTCCTGACTTTC
NA,TRBJ1-2,12,NA,TRBV27,CASSPYGRGYTF,TGTGCCAGCAGTCCTTACGGGCGGGGCTACACCTTC
NA,TRBJ1-6,16,few,TRBV4-1,CASSQVPGDNNSPLHF,TGCGCCAGCAGCCAAGTCCCAGGGGACAATAATTCACCCCTCCACTTT
NA,TRBJ2-2,14,NA,TRBV6-5,CASRLGTAEGELFF,TGTGCCAGCAGGTTGGGGACTGCGGAAGGGGAGCTGTTTTTT
TRBD1,TRBJ1-1,13,NA,TRBV5-1,CASSGTGVTEAFF,TGCGCCAGCAGCGGGACAGGGGTCACTGAAGCTTTCTTT
NA,TRBJ2-5,13,NA,TRBV7-9,CASSPMGGETQYF,TGTGCCAGCAGCCCGATGGGGGGAGAGACCCAGTACTTC
NA,TRBJ1-2,13,NA,TRBV2,CASSDQGHYGYTF,TGTGCCAGCAGTGATCAGGGCCATTATGGCTACACCTTC
NA,TRBJ2-1,15,NA,TRBV10-2,CASSETSNLWNEQFF,TGCGCCAGCAGTGAAACTAGTAACCTATGGAATGAGCAGTTCTTC
TRBD1,TRBJ2-1,17,NA,TRBV5-1,CASSASSGTGAYNEQFF,TGCGCCAGCAGCGCCTCTTCCGGGACAGGGGCTTACAATGAGCAGTTCTTC